The 17 T cell receptor beta chains below were found in one sample sequenced in a study of T cells in Graves' hyperthyroidism and ophthalmopathy. TCR beta CDR3 region amplification was performed from RNA transcripts. First-round RT-PCR with HTBI primers amplified the TCR CDR3 region. From the multiplex PCR reads, TCRdb called clonotypes with MiXCR, one entry per CDR3 protein. The data show roughly 420,000 distinct CDR3 sequences, approximately 15% seen once. The sample was blood. These receptors originate from a woman in her late teens or twenties with Graves' hyperthyroidism.

This clonotype was recorded at least ten times. The chain uses TRBV15 and TRBJ2-5; D is unresolved. CDR3 length equals 11 residues. The germline CDR1 and CDR2 sequences are LNHNV and YYDKDF (reference sequence). Deletions cut 9 bases from V and 4 bases from J, with 9 bases between. CDR3 sequence reads: CATKSAETQYF. CDR3 in DNA: TGTGCCACAAAGTCCGCAGAGACCCAGTACTTC. Complete variable domain (other parts from reference TRBV15 and TRBJ2-5): DAMVIQNPRYQVTQFGKPVTLSCSQTLNHNVMYWYQQKSSQAPKLLFHYYDKDFNNEADTPDNFQSRRPNTSFCFLDIRSPGLGDTAMYLCATKSAETQYFGPGTRLLVL.

This clonotype was seen only a few times. The chain couples TRBV9 to TRBJ1-2; maybe TRBD1 (5 bases). CDR3 length: 18 amino acids. Deletions cut 0 bases from V and 4 bases from J, with 22 bases between. Looked up from germline, CDR1 is SGDLS and CDR2 is YYNGEE. The CDR3 DNA reads as TGTGCCAGCAGCGTAGAAATGGGTTCAGGCCAGGGAGGCTATGGCTACACCTTC. This translates into CASSVEMGSGQGGYGYTF.

As DNA, the CDR3 is TGTGCCAGCAGCGTAGTTCCCGGAGGGGCAGGCCCTAACTATGGCTACACCTTC. Its translation is CASSVVPGGAGPNYGYTF. The chain links TRBV9 to TRBJ1-2; TRBD1 might be the D (5 bases). V shed 0 bases and J shed 0 bases, with 18 bases lying between them. There are 18 residues in the CDR3. Germline loops: CDR1 SGDLS, CDR2 YYNGEE.

A few counts support this clonotype. V and J are TRBV9 and TRBJ2-3; no definite D call. Germline V gene sequence: CDR1 SGDLS, CDR2 YYNGEE. V was pared by 0 bases and J by 3 bases, with 14 bases between. CDR3 size: 16 residues. The CDR3 coding sequence is TGTGCCAGCAGCGTAGGGGATATCCTGGGTACAGATACGCAGTATTTT. Protein sequence: CASSVGDILGTDTQYF. Filled out from reference TRBV9 and TRBJ2-3, the complete variable domain reads DSGVTQTPKHLITATGQRVTLRCSPRSGDLSVYWYQQSLDQGLQFLIQYYNGEERAKGNILERFSAQQFPDLHSELNLSSLELGDSALYFCASSVGDILGTDTQYFGPGTRLTVL.

The chain couples TRBV9 to TRBJ1-1, with 10 bases that match TRBD1. Germline-derived CDR1 and CDR2 are SGDLS and YYNGEE. This CDR3 is built from 16 residues. J gave up 0 bases and V 4 bases, and 6 bases lay outside the gene matches. Written as DNA, the CDR3 is TGTGCCAGCAGCCTCTGGGACAGGGGTTTGAACACTGAAGCTTTCTTT. Protein: CASSLWDRGLNTEAFF.

In its sample, this clonotype was seen a few times. The J gene is TRBJ1-4, the V gene TRBV7-9, with a possible D match to TRBD1 (5 bases). Germline V gene sequence: CDR1 SEHNR, CDR2 FQNEAQ (reference sequence). V lost 7 bases, J lost 8 bases, and 14 bases lay in between. This CDR3 comprises 13 residues. The CDR3 loop reads CASTTFKGEKLFF. Here the CDR3 DNA reads TGTGCCAGCACCACCTTTAAGGGGGAAAAACTGTTTTTT.

The chain couples TRBV5-6 to TRBJ2-2; possibly TRBD2 for D (6 bases). The CDR3 runs 17 residues. CDR1 is SGHDT, CDR2 YYEEEE, per germline. Trimming left V 4 bases short and J 1 base short, with 17 bases between. The CDR3 DNA is TGTGCCAGCAGCACCTACCGAAGGGGAGGGAACACCGGGGAGCTGTTTTTT. This sequence encodes CASSTYRRGGNTGELFF.

The chain has TRBV25-1 and TRBJ2-1, with 8 bases fitting TRBD2. Germline assignment: CDR1 MGHDK and CDR2 SYGVNS. This CDR3 contains 15 residues. J gave up 5 bases and V 4 bases, and 7 bases lay outside the gene matches. The CDR3, as DNA: TGTGCCAGCAGTGTTACCGGGACTAGACACAATGAGCAGTTCTTC. As protein: CASSVTGTRHNEQFF.

This clonotype appeared many times. The V and J genes are TRBV10-3 and TRBJ1-2, with 8 nucleotides matching TRBD1. This CDR3 spans 13 amino acids. The germline gives CDR1 ENHRY, CDR2 SYGVKD. V trimming: 7 bases; J trimming: 4 bases; junction bases outside the gene matches: 5. CDR3 DNA sequence: TGTGCCATCAAGGGGACAGGCGGCTATGGCTACACCTTC. This translates into CAIKGTGGYGYTF.

This clonotype has more than one count but fewer than ten. The rearrangement uses TRBV14 and TRBJ2-2, with 15 bases aligning to TRBD2. V was pared by 5 bases and J by 6 bases, with 10 bases of the junction left unmatched. CDR3 length: 18 amino acids. Germline lookup yields CDR1 SGHDN and CDR2 FVKESK. Written as DNA, the CDR3 is TGTGCCAGCAGCTCGTCCGGGACTAGCGGGAGGTTTTCCGGGGAGCTGTTTTTT. Translation gives CASSSSGTSGRFSGELFF.

This clonotype has only a few counts. CDR3 nucleotides: TGTGCCAGCAGCCAAGATCTGACGTCCCCTGAAGCTTTCTTT. This sequence encodes CASSQDLTSPEAFF. The chain is built from TRBV14 and TRBJ1-1; D is unresolved. Germline CDR1 SGHDN, CDR2 FVKESK. V was trimmed by 0 bases and J by 6 bases, leaving 11 bases between them. CDR3 size: 14 residues.

The sample holds many counts of this clonotype. The rearrangement links TRBV11-2 to TRBJ1-2, with 7 bases matching TRBD1. V trimming: 5 bases; J trimming: 4 bases; junction bases outside the gene matches: 7. Germline V CDR1 and CDR2: SGHAT, FQNNGV. The CDR3 has 14 residues. The CDR3 DNA reads TGTGCCAGCAGCCGACAAGCAGGGGGCTATGGCTACACCTTC. Protein sequence: CASSRQAGGYGYTF. Variable domain in full (rest from reference TRBV11-2 and TRBJ1-2): EAGVAQSPRYKIIEKRQSVAFWCNPISGHATLYWYQQILGQGPKLLIQFQNNGVVDDSQLPKDRFSAERLKGVDSTLKIQPAKLEDSAVYLCASSRQAGGYGYTFGSGTRLTVV.

This clonotype was observed at least ten times. This sequence joins TRBV9 and TRBJ1-1, with 10 nucleotides matching TRBD1. Trimming at V came to 3 bases and at J to 11 bases, leaving 7 bases not matched to a gene. CDR3 size: 13 residues. CDR1 is SGDLS, CDR2 YYNGEE, per germline. The chain's CDR3 is CASSDDRGLYAFF. The CDR3 coding sequence is TGTGCCAGCAGCGACGACAGGGGGCTTTATGCTTTCTTT.

The rearrangement uses TRBV5-1 and TRBJ1-5, with D perhaps matching TRBD1 (5 bases). In germline, CDR1 is SGHRS, CDR2 YFSETQ. The ends were cut back, 4 bases at V and 7 bases at J, with 12 bases in the middle. The CDR3 sequence is 13 residues long. The CDR3 is CASSGDGQQPQHF. CDR3 bases: TGCGCCAGCAGCGGGGACGGTCAACAGCCCCAGCATTTT. Filled out from reference TRBV5-1 and TRBJ1-5, the complete variable domain reads KAGVTQTPRYLIKTRGQQVTLSCSPISGHRSVSWYQQTPGQGLQFLFEYFSETQRNKGNFPGRFSGRQFSNSRSEMNVSTLELGDSALYLCASSGDGQQPQHFGDGTRLSIL.

This clonotype appeared many times. The J gene is TRBJ2-5, the V gene TRBV28; 10 bases agree with TRBD2. V dropped 5 bases and J dropped 5; count of bases not matched to a gene: 8. The V gene's germline CDR1 is MDHEN and CDR2 SYDVKM. The CDR3 spans 15 residues. CDR3 amino acids: CASSTPAGGWETQYF. As DNA, the CDR3 is TGTGCCAGCAGTACGCCAGCGGGAGGGTGGGAGACCCAGTACTTC. The entire variable domain, with the rest obtained from reference TRBV28 and TRBJ2-5, is as follows: DVKVTQSSRYLVKRTGEKVFLECVQDMDHENMFWYRQDPGLGLRLIYFSYDVKMKEKGDIPEGYSVSREKKERFSLILESASTNQTSMYLCASSTPAGGWETQYFGPGTRLLVL.

This clonotype was found a few times. The gene calls are TRBV14 and TRBJ2-7, with 7 bases that match TRBD2. From germline, CDR1 is SGHDN and CDR2 FVKESK. This CDR3 has 14 amino acids. With 1 base clipped from V and 6 bases from J, the junction kept 6 bases outside the gene matches. This CDR3 is CASSQAGGWGEQYF. The DNA for the CDR3 is TGTGCCAGCAGCCAAGCGGGAGGTTGGGGCGAGCAGTACTTC.

This chain's CDR3 is CSARDRVSEQYF. CDR3 nucleotides: TGCAGTGCGAGGGACAGGGTATCAGAGCAGTACTTC. V and J are TRBV20-1 and TRBJ2-7, with 9 bases aligning to TRBD1. The CDR3 covers 12 residues. Germline-derived CDR1 and CDR2 are DFQATT and SNEGSKA (reference sequence). J lost 7 bases, V lost 6 bases, and 7 bases had no gene match.